Listed here is a single TCR beta chain. Its antigen is unidentified. This sample's time point: cycle 4 day 1 (C4D1), after less than 7 weeks of nivolumab. Exposure to brentuximab vedotin varied, and each patient had relapsed following autologous stem cell transplantation. The data are from a study of PD-1 blockade in classical Hodgkin lymphoma. This table comes from immunoSEQ multiplex PCR, and its TCRdb copy is limited to in-frame clones, with some not included. Among more than 85,000 clones listed, approximately 89% were seen once. The CDR3 sequence is 14 residues long. Trimming took 4 bases from V and 7 from J, leaving 13 bases between them. The germline gives CDR1 LNHDA, CDR2 SQIVND (reference sequence). The study's findings and limits: Repertoire differences have undefined causes, possibly disease activity or prior therapy.

This clonotype was sampled from a human donor with classical Hodgkin lymphoma. The chain is built from TRBV19 and TRBJ2-2; D is uncertain. The sample consisted of peripheral blood mononuclear cells (PBMCs), taken before the fourth cycle of nivolumab. The CDR3 here is CASSRARPSGELFF. The DNA for the CDR3 is TGTGCCAGTAGTAGGGCGCGGCCCAGCGGGGAGCTGTTTTTT.